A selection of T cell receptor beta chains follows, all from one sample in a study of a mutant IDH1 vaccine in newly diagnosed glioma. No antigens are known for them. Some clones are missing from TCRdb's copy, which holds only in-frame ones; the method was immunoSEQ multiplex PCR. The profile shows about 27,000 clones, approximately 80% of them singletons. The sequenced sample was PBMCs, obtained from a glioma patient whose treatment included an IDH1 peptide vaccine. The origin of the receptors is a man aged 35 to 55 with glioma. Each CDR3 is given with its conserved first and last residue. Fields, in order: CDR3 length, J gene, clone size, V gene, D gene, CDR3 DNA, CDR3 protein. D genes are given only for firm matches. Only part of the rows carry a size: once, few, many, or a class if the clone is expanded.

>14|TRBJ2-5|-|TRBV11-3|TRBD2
TGTGCCAGCAGCTTAGGCGGGAGGGCCGAGACCCAGTACTTC
CASSLGGRAETQYF
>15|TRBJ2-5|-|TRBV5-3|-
TGTGCCAGAAGCACTTATGAGGGCCCCGGAGAGACCCAGTACTTC
CARSTYEGPGETQYF
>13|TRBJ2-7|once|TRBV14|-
TGTGCCAGCAGCCAAGAAGGCAGGGGTGTCGGGCACTTC
CASSQEGRGVGHF
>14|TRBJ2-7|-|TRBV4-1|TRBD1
TGCGCCAGCAGTTGGACAGGGGAGTCCTACGAGCAGTACTTC
CASSWTGESYEQYF
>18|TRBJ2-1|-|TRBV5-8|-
TGTGCCAGCTACTCGGGTCAACCTTTCGCTAGCGTAAACAATGAGCAGTTCTTC
CASYSGQPFASVNNEQFF
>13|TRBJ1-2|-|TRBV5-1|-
TGCGCCAGCAGCTTGGAGGGGAAAGGTGGCTACACCTTC
CASSLEGKGGYTF
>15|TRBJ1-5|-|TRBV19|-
TGTGCCAGTAGTATTTACTCCAGTAACAATCAGCCCCAGCATTTT
CASSIYSSNNQPQHF
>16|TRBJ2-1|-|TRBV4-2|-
TGTGCCAGCAGCCAAGCGACAGCGAACTCCTACAATGAGCAGTTCTTC
CASSQATANSYNEQFF
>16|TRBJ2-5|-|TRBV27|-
TGTGCCAGCAGTTTACAGGGCCGGCTGGTTCGGGAGACCCAGTACTTC
CASSLQGRLVRETQYF
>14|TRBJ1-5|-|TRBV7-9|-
TGTGCCAGCAGCCTAGACAGACCCAATCAGCCCCAGCATTTT
CASSLDRPNQPQHF
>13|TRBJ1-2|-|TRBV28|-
TGTGCCAGCCGAGAAAGGGGTATCTATGGCTACACCTTC
CASRERGIYGYTF
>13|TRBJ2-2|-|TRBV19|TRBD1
TGTGCCAGTAGTATTACAGGGGCCGGGGAGCTGTTTTTT
CASSITGAGELFF
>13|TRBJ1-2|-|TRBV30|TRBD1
TGTGCCTGGAGTAGAACAGGGGTTCATGGCTACACCTTC
CAWSRTGVHGYTF
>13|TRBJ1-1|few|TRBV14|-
TGTGCCAGCAGCCAAGTGTCGAGCACTGAAGCTTTCTTT
CASSQVSSTEAFF
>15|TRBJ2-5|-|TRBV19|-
TGTGCCAGTAGCGTCGGACTGACTGCTGAAGAGACCCAGTACTTC
CASSVGLTAEETQYF
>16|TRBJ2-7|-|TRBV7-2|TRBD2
TGTGCCAGCAGTCGAGTAATGGGGGGAGGGCCGGAAGAGCAGTACTTC
CASSRVMGGGPEEQYF
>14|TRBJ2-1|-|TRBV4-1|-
TGCGCCAGCAGCCGGGGACGCCACTACAATGAGCAGTTCTTC
CASSRGRHYNEQFF
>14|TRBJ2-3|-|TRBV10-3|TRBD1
TGTGCCATCAGCCGGGACAGGGACGCAGATACGCAGTATTTT
CAISRDRDADTQYF
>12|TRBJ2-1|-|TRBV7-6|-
TGTGCCAGCAGCTTAAGCGTCAATGAGCAGTTCTTC
CASSLSVNEQFF
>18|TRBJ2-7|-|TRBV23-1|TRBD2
TGCGCCAGCATTATCCCGGGGGGCCTAGCGGGCCTCAACTACGAGCAGTACTTC
CASIIPGGLAGLNYEQYF
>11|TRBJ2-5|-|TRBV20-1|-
TGCAGTGCTCGGACTCAAGAGACCCAGTACTTC
CSARTQETQYF